Reported below is one TCR beta chain. Enrollment of patients from Seattle took place during active infection, with longitudinal follow-up. This sample was taken from a study of blood T cell repertoires in COVID-19. The wider study: Sample material is recorded as cDNA or gDNA derived from T cells, B-cell-depleted T cells, or PBMCs.

As processed by the authors: The assay estimated nucleated cells by amplifying reference gene primers. Here immunoSEQ multiplex PCR was the method, and the copy in TCRdb shows in-frame clones only, minus some. That table gives V, J and clone size, and the DNA gave D and trimming. The table includes 350,000 to 500,000 clones, around 90% detected once. The CDR3 has 14 amino acids. The trim removed 5 bases at V and 4 bases at J, leaving 5 bases unmatched. Germline assignment: CDR1 LNHDA and CDR2 SQIVND (reference sequence). The sample was peripheral blood. The chain employs TRBV19 and TRBJ2-7, with 10 bases lining up with TRBD2. This sequence was found in a man aged 18-30 years with COVID-19, enrolled during active disease. The CDR3, as DNA: TGTGCCAGTAGTGATCTAGCGGGAGATTACGAGCAGTACTTC. Protein sequence: CASSDLAGDYEQYF. Filled out from reference TRBV19 and TRBJ2-7, the complete variable domain reads DGGITQSPKYLFRKEGQNVTLSCEQNLNHDAMYWYRQDPGQGLRLIYYSQIVNDFQKGDIAEGYSVSREKKESFPLTVTSAQKNPTAFYLCASSDLAGDYEQYFGPGTRLTVT.